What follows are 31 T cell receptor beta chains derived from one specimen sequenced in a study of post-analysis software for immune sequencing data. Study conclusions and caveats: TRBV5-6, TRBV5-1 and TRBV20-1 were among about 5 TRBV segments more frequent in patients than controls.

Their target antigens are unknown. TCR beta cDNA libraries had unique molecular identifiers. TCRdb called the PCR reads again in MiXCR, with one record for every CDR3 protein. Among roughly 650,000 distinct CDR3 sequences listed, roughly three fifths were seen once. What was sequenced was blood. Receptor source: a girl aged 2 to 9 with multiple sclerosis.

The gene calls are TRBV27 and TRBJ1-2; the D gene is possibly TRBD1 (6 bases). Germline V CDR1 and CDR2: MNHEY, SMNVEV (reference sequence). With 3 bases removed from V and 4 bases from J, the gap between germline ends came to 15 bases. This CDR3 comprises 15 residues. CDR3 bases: TGTGCCAGCAGTTTCGAAGGGGGGCCCGTCTATGGCTACACCTTC. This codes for CASSFEGGPVYGYTF.

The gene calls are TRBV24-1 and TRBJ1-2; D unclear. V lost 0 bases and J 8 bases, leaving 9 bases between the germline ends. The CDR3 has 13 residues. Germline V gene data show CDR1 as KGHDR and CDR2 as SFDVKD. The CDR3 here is CATSDLLGSGYTF. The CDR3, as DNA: TGTGCCACCAGTGATTTGTTGGGATCCGGCTACACCTTC.

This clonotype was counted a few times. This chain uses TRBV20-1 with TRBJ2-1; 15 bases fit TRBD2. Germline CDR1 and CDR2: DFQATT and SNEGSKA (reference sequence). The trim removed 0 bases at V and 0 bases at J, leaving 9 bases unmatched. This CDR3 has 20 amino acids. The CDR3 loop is CSARDLPGLAGGYSYNEQFF. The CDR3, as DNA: TGCAGTGCTAGAGATCTCCCGGGACTAGCGGGAGGATACTCCTACAATGAGCAGTTCTTC.

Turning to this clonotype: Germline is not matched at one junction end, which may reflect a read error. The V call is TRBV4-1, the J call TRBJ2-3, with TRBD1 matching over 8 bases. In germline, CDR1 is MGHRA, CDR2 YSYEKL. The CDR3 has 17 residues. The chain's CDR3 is CASSQEGTGGSTDTQDF. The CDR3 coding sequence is TGCGCCAGCAGCCAAGAAGGAACAGGGGGGAGCACAGATACGCAGGATTTT.

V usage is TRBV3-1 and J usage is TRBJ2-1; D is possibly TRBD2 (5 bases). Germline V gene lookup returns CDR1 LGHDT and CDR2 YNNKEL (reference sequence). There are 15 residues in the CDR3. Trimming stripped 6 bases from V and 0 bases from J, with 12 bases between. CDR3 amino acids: CASSREGSSYNEQFF. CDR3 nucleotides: TGTGCCAGCAGTCGAGAAGGGAGCTCCTACAATGAGCAGTTCTTC.

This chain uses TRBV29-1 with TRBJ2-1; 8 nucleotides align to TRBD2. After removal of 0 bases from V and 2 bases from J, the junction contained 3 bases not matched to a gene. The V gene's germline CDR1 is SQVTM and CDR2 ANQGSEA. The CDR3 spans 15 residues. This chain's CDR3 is CSVEEAGAPYNEQFF. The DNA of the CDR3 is TGCAGCGTTGAAGAAGCGGGAGCACCCTACAATGAGCAGTTCTTC.

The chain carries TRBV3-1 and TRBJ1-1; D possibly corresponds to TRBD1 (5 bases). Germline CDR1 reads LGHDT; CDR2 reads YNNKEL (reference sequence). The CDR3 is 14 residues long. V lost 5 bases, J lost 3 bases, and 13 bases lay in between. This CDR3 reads CASSLNRQYTEAFF. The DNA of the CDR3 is TGTGCCAGCAGCTTAAACCGACAGTACACTGAAGCTTTCTTT.

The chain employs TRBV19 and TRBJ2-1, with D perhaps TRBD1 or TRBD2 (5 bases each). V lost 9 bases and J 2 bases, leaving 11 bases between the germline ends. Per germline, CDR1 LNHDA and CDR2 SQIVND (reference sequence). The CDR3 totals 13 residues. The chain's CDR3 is CARSPGPYNEQFF. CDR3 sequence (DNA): TGTGCCAGGTCTCCGGGACCCTACAATGAGCAGTTCTTC. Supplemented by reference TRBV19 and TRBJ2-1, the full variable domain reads DGGITQSPKYLFRKEGQNVTLSCEQNLNHDAMYWYRQDPGQGLRLIYYSQIVNDFQKGDIAEGYSVSREKKESFPLTVTSAQKNPTAFYLCARSPGPYNEQFFGPGTRLTVL.

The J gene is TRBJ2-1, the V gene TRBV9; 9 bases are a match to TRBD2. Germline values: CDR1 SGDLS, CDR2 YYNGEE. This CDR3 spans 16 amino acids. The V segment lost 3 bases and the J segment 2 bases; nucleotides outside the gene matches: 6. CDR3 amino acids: CASSEGIAGAYNEQFF. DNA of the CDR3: TGTGCCAGCAGCGAGGGGATAGCGGGGGCCTACAATGAGCAGTTCTTC.

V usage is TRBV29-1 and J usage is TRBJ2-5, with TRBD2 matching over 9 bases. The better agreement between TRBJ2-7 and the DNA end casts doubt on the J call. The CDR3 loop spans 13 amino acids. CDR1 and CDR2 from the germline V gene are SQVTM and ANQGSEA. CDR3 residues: CSVGPSGVNEQYF. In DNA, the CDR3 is TGCAGCGTTGGCCCTAGCGGGGTCAACGAGCAGTACTTC.

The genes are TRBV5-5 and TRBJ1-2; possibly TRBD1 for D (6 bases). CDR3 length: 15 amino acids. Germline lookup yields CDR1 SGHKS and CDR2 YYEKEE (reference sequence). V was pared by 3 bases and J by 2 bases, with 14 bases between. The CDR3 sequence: CASSSQTGLNYGYTF. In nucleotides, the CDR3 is TGTGCCAGCAGCTCCCAAACAGGGTTGAACTATGGCTACACCTTC. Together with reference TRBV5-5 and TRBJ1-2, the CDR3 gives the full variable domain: DAGVTQSPTHLIKTRGQQVTLRCSPISGHKSVSWYQQVLGQGPQFIFQYYEKEERGRGNFPDRFSARQFPNYSSELNVNALLLGDSALYLCASSSQTGLNYGYTFGSGTRLTVV.

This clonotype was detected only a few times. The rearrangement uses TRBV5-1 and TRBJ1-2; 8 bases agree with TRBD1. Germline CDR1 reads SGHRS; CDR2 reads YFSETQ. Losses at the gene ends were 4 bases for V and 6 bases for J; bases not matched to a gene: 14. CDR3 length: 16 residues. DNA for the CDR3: TGCGCCAGCAGCGGAGGACAGGGATGGGCTATGGATGGCTACACCTTC. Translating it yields CASSGGQGWAMDGYTF.

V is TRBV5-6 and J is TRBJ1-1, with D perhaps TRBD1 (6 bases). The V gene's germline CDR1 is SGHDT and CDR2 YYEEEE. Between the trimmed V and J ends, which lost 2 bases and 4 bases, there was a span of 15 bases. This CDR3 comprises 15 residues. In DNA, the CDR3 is TGTGCCAGCAGCTTTCGACAGGCCGGTGGCACTGAAGCTTTCTTT. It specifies CASSFRQAGGTEAFF. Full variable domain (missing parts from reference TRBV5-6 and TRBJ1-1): DAGVTQSPTHLIKTRGQQVTLRCSPKSGHDTVSWYQQALGQGPQFIFQYYEEEERQRGNFPDRFSGHQFPNYSSELNVNALLLGDSALYLCASSFRQAGGTEAFFGQGTRLTVV.

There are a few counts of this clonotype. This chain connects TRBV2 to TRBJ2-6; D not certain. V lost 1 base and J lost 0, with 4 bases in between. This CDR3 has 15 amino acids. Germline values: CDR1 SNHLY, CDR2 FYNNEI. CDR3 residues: CASSEGASGANVLTF. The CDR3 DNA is TGTGCCAGCAGTGAAGGGGCCTCTGGGGCCAACGTCCTGACTTTC.

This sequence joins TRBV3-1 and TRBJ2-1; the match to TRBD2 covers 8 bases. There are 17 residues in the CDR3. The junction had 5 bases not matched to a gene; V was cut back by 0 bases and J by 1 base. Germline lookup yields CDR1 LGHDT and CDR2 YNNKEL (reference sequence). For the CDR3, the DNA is TGTGCCAGCAGCCAAGAACTAGCGGTAGGATCCTACAATGAGCAGTTCTTC. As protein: CASSQELAVGSYNEQFF.

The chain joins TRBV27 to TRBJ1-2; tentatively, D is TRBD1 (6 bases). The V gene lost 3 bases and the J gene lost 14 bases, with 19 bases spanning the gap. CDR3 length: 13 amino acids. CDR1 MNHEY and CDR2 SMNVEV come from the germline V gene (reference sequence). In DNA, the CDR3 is TGTGCCAGCAGTTTCCTCCGGGACAATTACAGGACCTTC. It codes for CASSFLRDNYRTF.

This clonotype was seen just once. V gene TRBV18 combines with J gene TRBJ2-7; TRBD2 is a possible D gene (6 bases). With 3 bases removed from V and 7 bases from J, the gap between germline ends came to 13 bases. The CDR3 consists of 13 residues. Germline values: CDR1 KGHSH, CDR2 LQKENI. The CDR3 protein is CASSPQPAGEQYF. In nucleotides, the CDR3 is TGTGCCAGCTCACCGCAACCCGCGGGGGAGCAGTACTTC.

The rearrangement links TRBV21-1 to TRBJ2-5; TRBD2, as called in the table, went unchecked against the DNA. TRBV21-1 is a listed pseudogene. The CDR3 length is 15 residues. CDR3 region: CASSILTRASCEQYF. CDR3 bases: TGTGCCAGCAGCATTCTGACAAGGGCCTCCTGTGAACAGTACTTC.

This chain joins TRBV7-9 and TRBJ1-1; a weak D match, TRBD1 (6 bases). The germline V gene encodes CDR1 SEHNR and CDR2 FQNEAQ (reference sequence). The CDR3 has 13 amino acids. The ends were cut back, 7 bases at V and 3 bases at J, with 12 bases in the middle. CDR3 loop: CASIAGAHTEAFF. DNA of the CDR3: TGTGCCAGCATAGCGGGGGCCCACACTGAAGCTTTCTTT.

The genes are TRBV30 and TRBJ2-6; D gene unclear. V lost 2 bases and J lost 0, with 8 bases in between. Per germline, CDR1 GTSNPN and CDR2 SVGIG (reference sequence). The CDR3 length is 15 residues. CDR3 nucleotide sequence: TGTGCCTGGAGTACCCGGCACTCTGGGGCCAACGTCCTGACTTTC. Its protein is CAWSTRHSGANVLTF.

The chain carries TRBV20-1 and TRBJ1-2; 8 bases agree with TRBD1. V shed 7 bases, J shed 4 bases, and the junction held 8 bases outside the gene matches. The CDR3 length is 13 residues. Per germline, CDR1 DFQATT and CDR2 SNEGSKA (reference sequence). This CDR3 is CSGTGRNGYGYTF. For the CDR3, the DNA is TGCAGTGGGACAGGGAGGAATGGCTATGGCTACACCTTC.

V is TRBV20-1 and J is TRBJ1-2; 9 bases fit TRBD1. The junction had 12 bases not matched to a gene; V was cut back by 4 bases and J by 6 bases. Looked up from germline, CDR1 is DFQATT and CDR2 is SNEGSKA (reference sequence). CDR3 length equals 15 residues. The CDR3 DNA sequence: TGCAGTGCTAATTCGATCGGGGGACAGGGAAATGGCTACACCTTC. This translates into CSANSIGGQGNGYTF.

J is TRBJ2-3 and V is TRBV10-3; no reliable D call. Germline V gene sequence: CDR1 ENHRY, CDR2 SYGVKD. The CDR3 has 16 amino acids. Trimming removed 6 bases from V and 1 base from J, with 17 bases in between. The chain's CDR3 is CAISPGLGSGTDTQYF. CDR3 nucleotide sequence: TGTGCCATCAGCCCGGGCTTGGGGTCAGGCACAGATACGCAGTATTTT.

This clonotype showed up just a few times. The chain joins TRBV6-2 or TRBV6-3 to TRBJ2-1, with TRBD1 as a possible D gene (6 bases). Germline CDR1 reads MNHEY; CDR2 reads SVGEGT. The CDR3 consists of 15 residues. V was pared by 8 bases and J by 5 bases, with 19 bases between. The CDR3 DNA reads TGTGCCAGCCGGCGGACTGGGCCAGGGGACAATGAGCAGTTCTTC. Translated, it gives CASRRTGPGDNEQFF.

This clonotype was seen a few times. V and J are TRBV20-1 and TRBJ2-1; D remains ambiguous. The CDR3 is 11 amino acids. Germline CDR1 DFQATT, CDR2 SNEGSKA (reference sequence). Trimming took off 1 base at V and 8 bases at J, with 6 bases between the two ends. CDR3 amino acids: CSARGTHEQFF. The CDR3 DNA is TGCAGTGCTAGAGGGACCCATGAGCAGTTCTTC.

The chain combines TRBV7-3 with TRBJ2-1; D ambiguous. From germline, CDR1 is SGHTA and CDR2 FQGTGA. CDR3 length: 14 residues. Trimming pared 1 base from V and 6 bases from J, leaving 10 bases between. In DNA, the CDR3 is TGTGCCAGCAGCTTAATGCTCGATTTCAATGAGCAGTTCTTC. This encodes CASSLMLDFNEQFF.

The CDR3 spells CASSPRAGGYSQFF. CDR3 coding DNA: TGCGCCAGCAGCCCTAGAGCAGGGGGCTATTCGCAGTTCTTC. The chain has TRBV5-1 and TRBJ2-1; 8 nucleotides match TRBD1. CDR1 is SGHRS, CDR2 YFSETQ, per germline. Unmatched junction bases numbered 12, after V lost 4 bases and J lost 12 bases. The CDR3 has 14 amino acids. Variable domain in full (rest from reference TRBV5-1 and TRBJ2-1): KAGVTQTPRYLIKTRGQQVTLSCSPISGHRSVSWYQQTPGQGLQFLFEYFSETQRNKGNFPGRFSGRQFSNSRSEMNVSTLELGDSALYLCASSPRAGGYSQFFGPGTRLTVL.

In DNA form, the CDR3 reads TGTGCCACCAGCGCGGGACAGGGCTATGGCTACACCTTC. Translation gives CATSAGQGYGYTF. The chain links TRBV15 to TRBJ1-2; 9 bases map to TRBD1. The CDR3 is made up of 13 amino acids. Unmatched junction bases numbered 2, after V lost 5 bases and J lost 4 bases. The germline CDR1 and CDR2 sequences are LNHNV and YYDKDF (reference sequence).

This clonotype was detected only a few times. CDR3 sequence reads: CASSPLRAGEQYF. Written as DNA, the CDR3 is TGTGCCAGCAGTCCCCTTCGAGCGGGAGAGCAGTACTTC. This chain connects TRBV12-3 or TRBV12-4 to TRBJ2-7; TRBD2 aligns across 7 bases. Trimming took 5 bases from V and 7 from J; bases not matched to a gene: 8. The CDR3 has 13 residues.

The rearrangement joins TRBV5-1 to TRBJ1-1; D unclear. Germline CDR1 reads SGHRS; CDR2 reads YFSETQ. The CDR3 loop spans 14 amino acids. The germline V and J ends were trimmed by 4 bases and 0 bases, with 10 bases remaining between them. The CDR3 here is CASSLVAMNTEAFF. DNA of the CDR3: TGCGCCAGCAGCCTGGTAGCCATGAACACTGAAGCTTTCTTT.

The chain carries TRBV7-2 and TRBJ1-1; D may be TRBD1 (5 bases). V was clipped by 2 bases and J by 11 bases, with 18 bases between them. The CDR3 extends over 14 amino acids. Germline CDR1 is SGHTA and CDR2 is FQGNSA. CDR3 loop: CASSLIKGAGRAFF. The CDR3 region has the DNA TGTGCCAGCAGCTTAATTAAAGGGGCAGGGAGGGCTTTCTTT.